The rows below give T cell receptor beta chains drawn from one sample of a study of CD8 T cells in Susac syndrome. TCRdb called the immunoSEQ multiplex PCR reads again in MiXCR, with one record for every CDR3 protein. The repertoire consists of 150,000 to 200,000 distinct CDR3 sequences, with roughly 95% occurring once and the leading ten covering approximately 0.1%. Input material: CD4+ T cells from PBMCs. The receptors were sampled from a human donor with Susac syndrome. Both conserved end residues are part of each CDR3.

J | V | CDR3
TRBJ1-1 | TRBV5-1 | CASSLDADTEAFF
TRBJ2-2 | TRBV4-2 | CASSPTSKANTGELFF
TRBJ2-2 | TRBV28 | CASSPTGFKGELFF
TRBJ1-3 | TRBV5-4 | CASSLVPGNTIYF
TRBJ1-2 | TRBV2 | CASSSVTAYGYTF
TRBJ2-5 | TRBV29-1 | CSVDLVVGETQYF
TRBJ2-3 | TRBV7-9 | CASSSKSRATDTQYF
TRBJ1-2 | TRBV29-1 | CSVEVSYNYGYTF
TRBJ1-5 | TRBV2 | CASSEGFRGSNQPQHF
TRBJ2-7 | TRBV6-5 | CASSQAVVAYEQYF
TRBJ2-7 | TRBV5-1 | CASSTGLAPYEQYF
TRBJ2-1 | TRBV14 | CASSQVSSGLVQFF
TRBJ2-1 | TRBV11-2 | CASRPQGTHEQFF
TRBJ1-6 | TRBV27 | CASSLMGGTYNSPLHF
TRBJ1-2 | TRBV5-4 | CASSLGPNREDGYTF
TRBJ2-7 | TRBV18 | CASSPIVGTGVTYEQYF
TRBJ2-7 | TRBV15 | CATSDQRGPYEQYF
TRBJ2-7 | TRBV14 | CASSPSGATRRKQYF
TRBJ1-1 | TRBV5-1 | CASSLSGGNTEAFF
TRBJ1-1 | TRBV29-1 | CSVDRPNTEAFF
TRBJ2-2 | TRBV20-1 | CSARDRGAGTGELFF
TRBJ2-7 | TRBV5-1 | CASSFTSVASYEQYF
TRBJ2-4 | TRBV12-3/TRBV12-4 | CASTTSDRWGNIQYF
TRBJ2-5 | TRBV29-1 | CSVIQAAPIAETQYF
TRBJ2-6 | TRBV15 | CATSKESHHSGANVLTF
TRBJ2-7 | TRBV7-2 | CASSSYSDRPYEQYF
TRBJ2-3 | TRBV2 | CASSLTGSDTDTQYF
TRBJ2-1 | TRBV7-8 | CASAGTSGRDEQFF
TRBJ2-5 | TRBV20-1 | CSARFIRSQYF
TRBJ2-1 | TRBV7-2 | CASSRTSGSYNEQFF
TRBJ2-2 | TRBV3-1 | CASSHVLASGGGELFF
TRBJ2-6 | TRBV5-1 | CASSLDLRHPSGANVLTF
TRBJ1-4 | TRBV30 | CAWSWDEKLFF
TRBJ1-6 | TRBV6-5 | CASSYAQGAGNSPLHF
TRBJ2-3 | TRBV30 | CAWERLVPGDTQYF
TRBJ2-5 | TRBV2 | CASSAGGQSYQYF
TRBJ2-7 | TRBV15 | CATSRDEQPTYEQYF